A single sample gave rise to the 32 T cell receptor beta chains below, sequenced in a study of T cells in Graves' hyperthyroidism and ophthalmopathy. RNA transcripts gave rise to amplified TCR beta CDR3 regions. During a first-round RT-PCR of the TCR CDR3, the HTBI primer set was used. TCRdb used MiXCR to reprocess the multiplex PCR reads, holding one entry per CDR3 protein. The sample lists approximately 640,000 distinct CDR3 sequences; about 45% were seen once. The sample taken for sequencing was peripheral blood or thyroid tissue (not recorded which). The receptor source for this set is an adult man with Graves' disease, either hyperthyroidism or ophthalmopathy (not recorded which).

The chain is built from TRBV29-1 and TRBJ1-1; D is unclear. This CDR3 spans 12 amino acids. The germline V gene has CDR1 SQVTM and CDR2 ANQGSEA. Trimming pared 4 bases from V and 4 bases from J, leaving 10 bases between. CDR3 region: CSVVMGFTEAFF. Here the CDR3 DNA reads TGCAGCGTTGTAATGGGGTTCACTGAAGCTTTCTTT.

The chain recombines TRBV6-5 with TRBJ2-2, with D possibly being TRBD2 (6 bases). V was shortened by 6 bases and J by 4 bases, with 12 bases between the two germline ends. Looked up from germline, CDR1 is MNHEY and CDR2 is SVGAGI. This CDR3 comprises 14 residues. CDR3 nucleotide sequence: TGTGCCAGCAGAAAACCGGGAGCCACCGGGGAGCTGTTTTTT. It is translated as CASRKPGATGELFF.

This clonotype was recorded at least ten times. V gene TRBV7-9 combines with J gene TRBJ1-6, with no clear D. CDR1 and CDR2 (germline): SEHNR, FQNEAQ (reference sequence). The ends were cut back, 5 bases at V and 7 bases at J, with 15 bases in the middle. The CDR3 contains 15 residues. In DNA, the CDR3 is TGTGCCAGCAGCCGCAACAGAGACGTCAATTCACCCCTCCACTTT. This translates into CASSRNRDVNSPLHF.

The chain employs TRBV12-3 or TRBV12-4 and TRBJ1-4; no reliable D call. The V end was cut by 6 bases, the J end by 6 bases, with 14 bases between. The CDR3 is 14 residues long. The CDR3 loop is CASSSQAKDEKLFF. CDR3 sequence (DNA): TGTGCCAGCAGCTCTCAGGCGAAGGATGAAAAACTGTTTTTT.

V usage is TRBV29-1 and J usage is TRBJ1-3; D ambiguous. Trimming took off 8 bases at V and 1 base at J, with 9 bases between the two ends. Germline loops: CDR1 SQVTM, CDR2 ANQGSEA. CDR3 length equals 12 residues. The CDR3 coding sequence is TGCAGCTTGGGGATATCTGGAAACACCATATATTTT. This codes for CSLGISGNTIYF.

Comment on this clonotype: The final CDR3 position lacks the conserved phenylalanine or tryptophan, pointing to a likely read error. No DNA is shown, since the ends of the CDR3 on it are uncertain; the CDR3 is the one TCRdb lists. V usage is TRBV20-1 and J usage is TRBJ2-7. Germline CDR1 is DFQATT and CDR2 is SNEGSKA (reference sequence). Both ends counted, the CDR3 spans 8 residues. The CDR3 here is CSARATHS.

The chain links TRBV7-9 to TRBJ1-2, with 12 bases identical to TRBD1. The CDR3 runs 15 residues. Trimming cost V 5 bases and J 5 bases; bases outside gene matches: 6. Germline V lookup: CDR1 SEHNR, CDR2 FQNEAQ (reference sequence). Here the CDR3 reads CASSMGQGARYGYTF. The CDR3 region has the DNA TGTGCCAGCAGCATGGGACAGGGGGCGCGGTATGGCTACACCTTC. The variable domain in full, with the rest retrieved from reference TRBV7-9 and TRBJ1-2, is DTGVSQNPRHKITKRGQNVTFRCDPISEHNRLYWYRQTLGQGPEFLTYFQNEAQLEKSRLLSDRFSAERPKGSFSTLEIQRTEQGDSAMYLCASSMGQGARYGYTFGSGTRLTVV.

V usage is TRBV5-6 and J usage is TRBJ1-3; maybe TRBD1 (5 bases). The germline V gene has CDR1 SGHDT and CDR2 YYEEEE. This CDR3 is 15 amino acids long. V lost 0 bases, J lost 8 bases, and 15 bases lay in between. The CDR3 protein is CASSLDNSRGDTIYF. The CDR3 region has the DNA TGTGCCAGCAGCTTGGACAACTCGCGAGGGGACACCATATATTTT.

This clonotype was recorded at least ten times. V and J are TRBV7-6 and TRBJ2-7, with 9 nucleotides matching TRBD1. Germline V gene sequence: CDR1 SGHVS, CDR2 FNYEAQ. Trimming took 8 bases from V and 5 from J; bases not matched to a gene: 4. The CDR3 runs to 12 residues. The CDR3 nucleotides read TGTGCCAGCGCCCGGGACAGGGACGAGCAGTACTTC. It is translated as CASARDRDEQYF.

V and J are TRBV7-2 and TRBJ1-5; 8 nucleotides line up with TRBD1. This CDR3 region has 17 residues. Germline lookup yields CDR1 SGHTA and CDR2 FQGNSA. V shed 1 base, J shed 4 bases, and the junction held 9 bases outside the gene matches. The CDR3 is CASSLEGRQGANQPQHF. Here the CDR3 DNA reads TGTGCCAGCAGCTTAGAAGGTCGGCAGGGGGCAAATCAGCCCCAGCATTTT.

V usage is TRBV29-1 and J usage is TRBJ1-4; 7 bases fit TRBD1. The J segment lost 8 bases and the V segment lost 6 bases, leaving 12 bases of the junction unmatched. The CDR3 has 14 amino acids. The V gene's germline CDR1 is SQVTM and CDR2 ANQGSEA. DNA of the CDR3: TGCAGCGTGACCCCCGGGACAGTTGGGGAAAAACTGTTTTTT. Translation gives CSVTPGTVGEKLFF.

This chain uses TRBV20-1 with TRBJ2-7; D is uncertain. This CDR3 contains 11 residues. Germline V gene data show CDR1 as DFQATT and CDR2 as SNEGSKA (reference sequence). Trimming left V 3 bases short and J 7 bases short, with 10 bases between. The CDR3 bases are TGCAGTGCTAGGTCTGGGCGGGAGCAGTACTTC. This sequence encodes CSARSGREQYF.

The V call is TRBV7-9, the J call TRBJ1-2; perhaps TRBD1 as D (5 bases). Trimming stripped 4 bases from V and 4 bases from J, with 16 bases between. Germline CDR1 reads SEHNR; CDR2 reads FQNEAQ (reference sequence). This CDR3 spans 15 amino acids. The chain's CDR3 is CASSSQAGAIYGYTF. The CDR3 coding sequence is TGTGCCAGCAGCTCACAGGCCGGGGCCATCTATGGCTACACCTTC.

This clonotype was picked up many times. The V gene is TRBV10-3, the J gene TRBJ1-2; D ambiguous. With 7 bases removed from V and 8 bases from J, the gap between germline ends came to 17 bases. This CDR3 has 13 amino acids. CDR1 ENHRY and CDR2 SYGVKD come from the germline V gene. In nucleotides, the CDR3 is TGTGCCATCACGGCCAGGCCCCTGGAGGGCTACACCTTC. Its protein product is CAITARPLEGYTF.

The chain's CDR3 is CSVVVVGTEAFF. In DNA form, the CDR3 reads TGCAGCGTTGTGGTCGTCGGAACTGAAGCTTTCTTT. The chain joins TRBV29-1 to TRBJ1-1; D is uncertain. Germline V gives CDR1 SQVTM, CDR2 ANQGSEA. The V and J ends lost 4 bases and 5 bases respectively, with 11 bases between them. This CDR3 has 12 residues.

This clonotype has more than one count but fewer than ten. The chain links TRBV9 to TRBJ2-5; D is perhaps TRBD2 (6 bases). CDR3 length: 14 residues. Germline CDR1 reads SGDLS; CDR2 reads YYNGEE. Trimming cost V 6 bases and J 3 bases, with 15 bases left between them. The CDR3 region is CASTPGLREETQYF. The CDR3, as DNA: TGTGCCAGCACCCCGGGACTTAGAGAAGAGACCCAGTACTTC.

This sequence joins TRBV7-8 and TRBJ1-6, with D perhaps matching TRBD1 (5 bases). The germline gives CDR1 SGHVS, CDR2 FQNEAQ. V lost 1 base, J lost 16 bases, and 14 bases lay in between. CDR3 length: 13 residues. CDR3 amino acids: CASSLVKGRVLHF. CDR3 nucleotides: TGTGCCAGCAGCTTAGTTAAGGGCAGGGTTCTCCACTTT. Full variable domain (rest looked up from reference TRBV7-8 and TRBJ1-6): GAGVSQSPRYKVAKRGQDVALRCDPISGHVSLFWYQQALGQGPEFLTYFQNEAQLDKSGLPSDRFFAERPEGSVSTLKIQRTQQEDSAVYLCASSLVKGRVLHFGNGTRLTVT.

V usage is TRBV20-1 and J usage is TRBJ1-5; D is unclear. Trimming left V 5 bases short and J 0 bases short, with 5 bases between. Germline CDR1 and CDR2: DFQATT and SNEGSKA (reference sequence). This CDR3 has 12 amino acids. The CDR3 sequence: CSAFNSNQPQHF. CDR3 coding DNA: TGCAGTGCTTTCAATAGCAATCAGCCCCAGCATTTT.

This clonotype was observed a few times. The CDR3 bases are TGTGCCAGCACCCGGTCCGGGGCTAATGAAAAACTGTTTTTT. Its protein product is CASTRSGANEKLFF. This chain joins TRBV12-3 or TRBV12-4 and TRBJ1-4, with no clear D. This CDR3 is 14 amino acids long. V dropped 7 bases and J dropped 3 bases, with 12 bases sitting between them.

Remarks on this clonotype: A clone one base away is much larger, so this may be a read error. The V call is TRBV2, the J call TRBJ2-2; TRBD1 is a possible D gene (6 bases). The CDR3 is 16 amino acids. The germline gives CDR1 SNHLY, CDR2 FYNNEI. The V gene lost 6 bases and the J gene lost 4 bases, with 18 bases spanning the gap. The CDR3 nucleotides are TGTGCCAGCAGCTTACAGGGCATAACCATCACCGGGGAGCTGTTTTTT. Its translation: CASSLQGITITGELFF. Full variable domain (rest looked up from reference TRBV2 and TRBJ2-2): EPEVTQTPSHQVTQMGQEVILRCVPISNHLYFYWYRQILGQKVEFLVSFYNNEISEKSEIFDDQFSVERPDGSNFTLKIRSTKLEDSAMYFCASSLQGITITGELFFGEGSRLTVL.

This clonotype was counted between two and nine times. J is TRBJ2-7 and V is TRBV20-1; 9 bases fit TRBD1. CDR1 DFQATT and CDR2 SNEGSKA come from the germline V gene (reference sequence). Unmatched junction bases numbered 6, after V lost 0 bases and J lost 0 bases. The CDR3 is made up of 16 amino acids. The CDR3: CSARDWTGASSYEQYF. The CDR3 bases are TGCAGTGCTAGAGACTGGACAGGGGCCAGCTCCTACGAGCAGTACTTC.

V usage is TRBV5-1 and J usage is TRBJ1-5, with D possibly being TRBD1 (5 bases). The CDR3 spans 15 residues. From germline, CDR1 is SGHRS and CDR2 YFSETQ. The V and J ends lost 4 bases and 4 bases respectively, with 15 bases between them. CDR3 sequence: CASSPEGILNQPQHF. For the CDR3, the DNA is TGCGCCAGCAGCCCGGAGGGGATCTTAAATCAGCCCCAGCATTTT. Looking up the rest from reference TRBV5-1 and TRBJ1-5 gives the full variable domain: KAGVTQTPRYLIKTRGQQVTLSCSPISGHRSVSWYQQTPGQGLQFLFEYFSETQRNKGNFPGRFSGRQFSNSRSEMNVSTLELGDSALYLCASSPEGILNQPQHFGDGTRLSIL.

This clonotype has just a few counts. The chain is built from TRBV5-1 and TRBJ1-1; no firm D call. The germline gives CDR1 SGHRS, CDR2 YFSETQ. There are 13 residues in the CDR3. V lost 2 bases and J lost 4, with 9 bases in between. CDR3 region: CASSFTGPTEAFF. For the CDR3, the DNA is TGCGCCAGCAGCTTTACCGGGCCCACTGAAGCTTTCTTT. The whole variable domain, remainder taken from reference TRBV5-1 and TRBJ1-1, is KAGVTQTPRYLIKTRGQQVTLSCSPISGHRSVSWYQQTPGQGLQFLFEYFSETQRNKGNFPGRFSGRQFSNSRSEMNVSTLELGDSALYLCASSFTGPTEAFFGQGTRLTVV.

This chain connects TRBV15 to TRBJ2-5; the match to TRBD2 covers 10 bases. V was clipped by 5 bases and J by 4 bases; unmatched bases: 7. In germline, CDR1 is LNHNV, CDR2 YYDKDF (reference sequence). The CDR3 consists of 15 residues. CDR3 protein: CATSEGLAEGETQYF. CDR3 in DNA: TGTGCCACCAGCGAAGGACTAGCGGAGGGAGAGACCCAGTACTTC.

Only a few counts were recorded for this clonotype. V is TRBV7-9 and J is TRBJ1-1; D gene uncertain. V lost 1 base, J lost 1 base, and 10 bases lay in between. Looked up from germline, CDR1 is SEHNR and CDR2 is FQNEAQ (reference sequence). The length of the CDR3 is 15 residues. The DNA of the CDR3 is TGTGCCAGCAGCTTAGTTCTAGGAGCGAACACTGAAGCTTTCTTT. Residues: CASSLVLGANTEAFF.

This clonotype was observed at least ten times. CDR3 sequence: CASSLSRDDQPQHF. The CDR3 DNA reads TGTGCCAGCAGTTTAAGCAGGGACGATCAGCCCCAGCATTTT. This chain connects TRBV12-3 or TRBV12-4 to TRBJ1-5, with a tentative D call TRBD1 (5 bases). Trimming pared 2 bases from V and 5 bases from J, leaving 10 bases between. The CDR3 has 14 amino acids.

This clonotype has only a few counts. Mismatch with germline at one junction end may stem from a read error. V is TRBV7-9 and J is TRBJ2-7; 7 bases line up with TRBD1. This CDR3 has 17 residues. The V gene's germline CDR1 is SEHNR and CDR2 FQNEAQ (reference sequence). This chain's CDR3 is CASSLLPGDSRSYEQYF. CDR3 DNA sequence: TGCGCCAGCAGCCTACTCCCCGGGGACAGTCGCTCCTACGAGCAGTACTTC. The full variable domain, in which reference TRBV7-9 and TRBJ2-7 provide the parts outside the CDR3, is DTGVSQNPRHKITKRGQNVTFRCDPISEHNRLYWYRQTLGQGPEFLTYFQNEAQLEKSRLLSDRFSAERPKGSFSTLEIQRTEQGDSAMYLCASSLLPGDSRSYEQYFGPGTRLTVT.

Ten or more counts support this clonotype. This rearrangement joins TRBV7-8 to TRBJ1-2, with a possible D match to TRBD1 (5 bases). V was pared by 2 bases and J by 8 bases, with 18 bases between. The CDR3 is 15 residues long. Germline V gene data show CDR1 as SGHVS and CDR2 as FQNEAQ. The CDR3 protein is CASSLWLVSGDGYTF. CDR3 sequence (DNA): TGTGCCAGCAGCTTATGGCTGGTGTCCGGGGACGGCTACACCTTC.

In this sample, this clonotype turned up a few times. The chain carries TRBV19 and TRBJ1-5; D not resolved. CDR1 is LNHDA and CDR2 is SQIVND in the germline V gene (reference sequence). The V end lost 1 base, the J end lost 7 bases, and 8 bases lay between the germline ends. The CDR3 covers 13 residues. The CDR3 here is CASSIGPIQPQHF. Written as DNA, the CDR3 is TGTGCCAGTAGTATAGGCCCGATCCAGCCCCAGCATTTT.

The sample holds many counts of this clonotype. The chain combines TRBV2 with TRBJ1-2, with 9 bases that match TRBD1. Trimming at V came to 7 bases and at J to 8 bases, leaving 8 bases not matched to a gene. The CDR3 contains 13 residues. CDR1 is SNHLY and CDR2 is FYNNEI in the germline V gene. The CDR3 protein is CASMFGTGNGYTF. The CDR3 coding sequence is TGTGCCAGCATGTTTGGGACAGGGAACGGCTACACCTTC.

A word on this clonotype: With a much larger clone just one base away, this may be a read error. V gene TRBV10-3 combines with J gene TRBJ2-7; D possibly corresponds to TRBD2 (7 bases). Germline-derived CDR1 and CDR2 are ENHRY and SYGVKD. The length of the CDR3 is 14 residues. The CDR3 bases are TGTGCCAGCAGTGAGGGGGGGGCACGGTACGAGCAGTACTTC. This codes for CASSEGGARYEQYF.

This clonotype was seen a few times. V gene TRBV12-3 or TRBV12-4 combines with J gene TRBJ2-2, with D uncertain. V lost 6 bases, J lost 2 bases, and 10 bases lay in between. The CDR3 has 14 amino acids. CDR3 region: CASRISENTGELFF. CDR3 sequence (DNA): TGTGCCAGCAGGATCAGCGAAAACACCGGGGAGCTGTTTTTT.